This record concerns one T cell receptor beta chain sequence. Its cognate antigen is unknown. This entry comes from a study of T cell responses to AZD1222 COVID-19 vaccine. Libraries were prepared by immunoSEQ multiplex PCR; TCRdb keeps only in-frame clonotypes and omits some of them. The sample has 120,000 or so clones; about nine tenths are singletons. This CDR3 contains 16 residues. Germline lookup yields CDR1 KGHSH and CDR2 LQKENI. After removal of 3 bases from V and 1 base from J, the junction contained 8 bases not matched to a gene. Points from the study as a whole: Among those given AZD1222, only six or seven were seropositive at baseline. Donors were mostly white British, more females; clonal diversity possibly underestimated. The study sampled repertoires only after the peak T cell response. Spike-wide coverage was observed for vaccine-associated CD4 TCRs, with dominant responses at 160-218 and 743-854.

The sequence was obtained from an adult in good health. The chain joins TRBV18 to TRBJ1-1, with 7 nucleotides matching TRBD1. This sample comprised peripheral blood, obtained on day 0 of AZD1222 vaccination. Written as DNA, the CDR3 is TGTGCCAGCTCACCCCGACAGGGAGGGTCGAACACTGAAGCTTTCTTT. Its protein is CASSPRQGGSNTEAFF.